These 5 T cell receptor beta chains originate from one sample sequenced in a study of vaccination and CD4 T cells after COVID-19. Cultured CD4+ T cells had their DNA profiled by the Oncomine TCR Beta short-read assay. MiXCR, applied by TCRdb to the PCR reads, yields one record per CDR3 protein. The table records 22,000 or so distinct CDR3 sequences, just under 45% of them present only once. Treatment reported: roughly nine-day PBMC culture with coronavirus spike peptide pools or control peptides (ViraFEST assay). These TCRs are of unknown antigen specificity. Sequencing input: CD4+ T cells from blood, cultured in vitro. Every receptor here comes from a human donor who had recovered from COVID-19.

The V and J genes are TRBV20-1 and TRBJ1-1; 9 bases line up with TRBD1. This CDR3 contains 15 residues. V lost 3 bases and J lost 4; bases outside the gene matches: 9. Germline-derived CDR1 and CDR2 are DFQATT and SNEGSKA (reference sequence). The CDR3 sequence is CSASPGTGRGTEAFF. The CDR3 DNA follows: TGCAGTGCTAGTCCCGGGACAGGGAGAGGCACTGAAGCTTTCTTT.

The V gene is TRBV7-3, the J gene TRBJ1-1; a weak D match, TRBD1 (6 bases). Between the trimmed V and J ends, which lost 5 bases and 7 bases, there was a span of 14 bases. CDR3 length: 13 amino acids. The germline V gene has CDR1 SGHTA and CDR2 FQGTGA. CDR3 DNA: TGTGCCAGCAGCCCAAGGCAGGGGATTGAAGCTTTCTTT. Encoded protein: CASSPRQGIEAFF.

J is TRBJ2-1 and V is TRBV20-1, with 9 bases matching TRBD2. Germline V lookup: CDR1 DFQATT, CDR2 SNEGSKA (reference sequence). V trimming: 1 base; J trimming: 7 bases; junction bases outside the gene matches: 8. The CDR3 has 15 residues. The CDR3 nucleotides are TGCAGTGCTAGAGGGACTGGCGGGAGGGAAAATGAGCAGTTCTTC. It codes for CSARGTGGRENEQFF.

The chain couples TRBV28 to TRBJ2-1; possible D gene TRBD1, 7 bases. The germline V and J ends were trimmed by 2 bases and 8 bases, with 16 bases remaining between them. The CDR3 is 15 residues long. Per germline, CDR1 MDHEN and CDR2 SYDVKM. The CDR3 DNA follows: TGTGCCAGCAGTTTAGGAGGGGGCGCGAGCCATGAGCAGTTCTTC. Residues: CASSLGGGASHEQFF.

This clonotype was observed a few times. The genes are TRBV20-1 and TRBJ2-7; 9 nucleotides match TRBD1. The germline CDR1 and CDR2 sequences are DFQATT and SNEGSKA (reference sequence). CDR3 length equals 16 residues. V was pared by 5 bases and J by 3 bases, with 14 bases of the junction left unmatched. The CDR3 DNA sequence: TGCAGTGCTCGCGATCCACAGGGGGCAATTTTCTACGAGCAGTACTTC. Its translation: CSARDPQGAIFYEQYF.